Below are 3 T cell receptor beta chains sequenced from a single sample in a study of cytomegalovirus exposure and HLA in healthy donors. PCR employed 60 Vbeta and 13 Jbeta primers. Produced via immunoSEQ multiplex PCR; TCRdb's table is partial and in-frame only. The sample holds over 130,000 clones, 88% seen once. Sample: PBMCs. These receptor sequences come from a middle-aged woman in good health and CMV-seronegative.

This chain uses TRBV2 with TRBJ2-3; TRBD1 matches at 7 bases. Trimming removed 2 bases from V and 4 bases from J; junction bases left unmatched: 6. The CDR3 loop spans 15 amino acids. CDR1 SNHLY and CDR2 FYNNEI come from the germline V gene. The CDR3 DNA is TGTGCCAGCAGTGAACAGGGGACAGCGGCAGATACGCAGTATTTT. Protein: CASSEQGTAADTQYF. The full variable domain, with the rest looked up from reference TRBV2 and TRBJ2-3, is EPEVTQTPSHQVTQMGQEVILRCVPISNHLYFYWYRQILGQKVEFLVSFYNNEISEKSEIFDDQFSVERPDGSNFTLKIRSTKLEDSAMYFCASSEQGTAADTQYFGPGTRLTVL.

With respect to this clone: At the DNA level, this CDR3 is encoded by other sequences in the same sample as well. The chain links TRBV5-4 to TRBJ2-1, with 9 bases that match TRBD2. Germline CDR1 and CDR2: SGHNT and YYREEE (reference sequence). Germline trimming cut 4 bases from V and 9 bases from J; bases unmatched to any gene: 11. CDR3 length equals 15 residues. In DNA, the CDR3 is TGTGCCAGCAGCCGTGTTGGTAGCGGGAGCGGTGAGCAGTTCTTC. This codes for CASSRVGSGSGEQFF.

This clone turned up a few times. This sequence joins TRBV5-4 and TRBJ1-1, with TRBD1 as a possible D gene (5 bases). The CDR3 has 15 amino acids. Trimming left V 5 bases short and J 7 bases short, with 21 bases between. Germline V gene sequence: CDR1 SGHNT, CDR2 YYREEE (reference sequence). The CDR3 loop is CASSGGWGEGGEAFF. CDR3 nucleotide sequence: TGTGCCAGCAGTGGGGGGTGGGGAGAAGGAGGTGAAGCTTTCTTT.